This is a list of T cell receptor beta chains from one sample in a study of blood T cell repertoires in COVID-19. TCRdb's copy holds only in-frame clones and misses some; the assay was immunoSEQ multiplex PCR. This sample has roughly 150,000 clones, with around 87% found just once. The sequencing input was PBMCs or T cells enriched from blood (not recorded which). Receptors were obtained from a woman aged 40 to 50 who had been exposed to COVID-19. CDR3s include the opening cysteine and the closing phenylalanine or tryptophan. Each record gives: clone size, D gene, J gene, V gene, CDR3 DNA, CDR3 protein. The D gene is left open where the match is weak. The listing skips clone size in some rows; elsewhere it reads once, few, many or a size class.

. . TRBJ2-7 TRBV19 TGTGCCAGTAGTATAGATGGGGGGGACAACGGCGAGCAGTACTTC CASSIDGGDNGEQYF
. . TRBJ2-1 TRBV24-1 TGTGCCACCAGTGACCCCGGACTATCACTAGAGCAGTTCTTC CATSDPGLSLEQFF
once TRBD1 TRBJ1-4 TRBV25-1 TGTGCCAGCAGTGCACCCCAGGCACAGGGGGCTTCTAATGAAAAACTGTTTTTT CASSAPQAQGASNEKLFF
. TRBD2 TRBJ2-7 TRBV27 TGTGCCGCCGGGGGGGGAAGGGAGCAGTACTTC CAAGGGREQYF
. TRBD1 TRBJ2-1 TRBV5-1 TGCGCCAGCAGCTTCCTCCGGGACAGCCCTTACAATGAGCAGTTCTTC CASSFLRDSPYNEQFF
. TRBD1 TRBJ1-6 TRBV10-1 TGCGCCAGCAGGAAGACAGGGAATTCACCCCTCCACTTT CASRKTGNSPLHF
few . TRBJ1-1 TRBV7-2 TGTGCCAGCAGCTTACGGGGGGACACTGAAGCTTTCTTT CASSLRGDTEAFF
. . TRBJ1-5 TRBV19 TGTGCCAGTAGTAGCGCCATCGGTGGTCAGCCCCAGCATTTT CASSSAIGGQPQHF
. . TRBJ2-7 TRBV21-1 TGTGCCAGCAGCAAAGATGCTCTAGCGGGACCCAAGGCCTACGAGCAGTACTTC CASSKDALAGPKAYEQYF
. . TRBJ2-2 TRBV4-3 TGCGCCAGCAGCCAAGTTTTTTTGACGGGTACCGGGGAGCTGTTTTTT CASSQVFLTGTGELFF
. . TRBJ1-1 TRBV5-1 TGCGCCAGCAGCACGGACGGGGGCACTGAAGCTTTCTTT CASSTDGGTEAFF
. . TRBJ1-1 TRBV10-3 TGTGCCATCAAGGTGGGGGGGAACACTGAAGCTTTCTTT CAIKVGGNTEAFF
. TRBD1 TRBJ2-7 TRBV19 TGTGCCAGTAGTACGAGAACAGGGGCGCCTCCCTACGAGCAGTACTTC CASSTRTGAPPYEQYF
. TRBD1 TRBJ2-7 TRBV10-3 TGTGCCATCAGTGAGCCGGACAGGCCCGTCAGGTACTTC CAISEPDRPVRYF
. . TRBJ2-2 TRBV5-1 TGCGCCAGCAGCCAGACCCAAACAGGGTCCGGGGAGCTGTTTTTT CASSQTQTGSGELFF
few TRBD1 TRBJ2-3 TRBV7-8 TGTGCCAGCAGCTTGACAGGGGTCACTAGCACAGATACGCAGTATTTT CASSLTGVTSTDTQYF
. . TRBJ2-7 TRBV19 TGTGCCAGTACCGAAAGGTACAGGGCCTACGAGCAGTACTTC CASTERYRAYEQYF
. TRBD1 TRBJ1-2 TRBV2 TGTGCCAGCAGTGAAGAACAGGGGCTTAACTATGGCTACACCTTC CASSEEQGLNYGYTF
once TRBD2 TRBJ2-7 TRBV5-6 TGTGCCAGCAGCTTAGTGGCGGGAGGGGGCGAGCAGTACTTC CASSLVAGGGEQYF
. TRBD1 TRBJ1-3 TRBV6-5 TGTGCCAGCAGCCGGACAGGGCATGGAAACACCATATATTTT CASSRTGHGNTIYF
. TRBD1 TRBJ1-2 TRBV27 TGTGCCACCCTTCGAACCGGGACAGGGGGCTATGGCTACACCTTC CATLRTGTGGYGYTF
. . TRBJ2-3 TRBV6-5 TGTGCCAGCAGAGCCGTTTTGAGCACAGATACGCAGTATTTT CASRAVLSTDTQYF
. TRBD1 TRBJ2-1 TRBV19 TGTGCCAGTACCAGACAGGGGGCTTACAATGAGCAGTTCTTC CASTRQGAYNEQFF
. TRBD2 TRBJ2-1 TRBV6-6 TGTGCCAGCAGCCGAACGACCAACCGACTAGCGGGAGGGGATGAGCAGTTCTTC CASSRTTNRLAGGDEQFF
. . TRBJ1-4 TRBV4-3 TGCGCCAGCAGCCAAGATTCATTCAAAGAAAAACTGTTTTTT CASSQDSFKEKLFF
. TRBD1 TRBJ1-1 TRBV29-1 TGCAGCGTTGAAAACAGGGGGCGGAACACTGAAGCTTTCTTT CSVENRGRNTEAFF
. . TRBJ1-2 TRBV6-5 TGTGCCAGCAGTTACAGGGGCGCGCTTAACTATGGCTACACCTTC CASSYRGALNYGYTF
. . TRBJ1-3 TRBV9 TGTGCCAGCTCAAACCCCCGGGTTGACACCATATATTTT CASSNPRVDTIYF
. . TRBJ1-2 TRBV28 TGTGCCAGCAGTACGGACAGCTACTATGGCTACACCTTC CASSTDSYYGYTF
. TRBD1 TRBJ1-6 TRBV2 TGTGCCAGCAGTGCCCGGGACAGAGGTTCACCCCTCCACTTT CASSARDRGSPLHF
. . TRBJ2-3 TRBV3-1/TRBV3-2 TGTGCCAGCAGCCAAGAACCCTGGGGAGGGGGGGCAGATACGCAGTATTTT CASSQEPWGGGADTQYF
. . TRBJ1-4 TRBV6-1 TGTGCCAGCAGTGAACCCTCCCGGGGAAAAGGGATAGATGAAAAACTGTTTTTT CASSEPSRGKGIDEKLFF
. TRBD1 TRBJ1-5 TRBV16 TGTGCCAGCAGCCCGGGACAGGGGGTAAATCAGCCCCAGCATTTT CASSPGQGVNQPQHF
once . TRBJ1-2 TRBV7-2 TGTGCCAGCAGCTATAATACCTACGGCTACACCTTC CASSYNTYGYTF
. TRBD1 TRBJ2-7 TRBV5-1 TGCGCCAGCAGTGAATCAGGCACGAGCTCCGGGACAGCAGGGGAGCAGTACTTC CASSESGTSSGTAGEQYF
. . TRBJ2-3 TRBV5-1 TGCGCCAGCAGCTTGGTGGCGGCGACAGATACGCAGTATTTT CASSLVAATDTQYF
. . TRBJ2-7 TRBV2 TGTGCCAGCAGTGAATCGACAGGATTTCGGGACGAGCAGTACTTC CASSESTGFRDEQYF
. . TRBJ2-3 TRBV9 TGTGCCAGCAGCGTCCCGCTAGGAACAGATACGCAGTATTTT CASSVPLGTDTQYF
few . TRBJ1-2 TRBV7-2 TGTGCCAGCAGTAGTTCGGGGAACTATGGCTACACCTTC CASSSSGNYGYTF
. TRBD1 TRBJ1-2 TRBV7-3 TGTGCCAGCAGCCCGACGACAGGGGGTCACTATGGCTACACCTTC CASSPTTGGHYGYTF
once . TRBJ2-2 TRBV6-5 TGTGCCAGCAGTTATGACTTAACGGCCACCGGGGAGCTGTTTTTT CASSYDLTATGELFF
few TRBD2 TRBJ2-1 TRBV6-4 TGTGCCAGCTCCGAGGGGACTAGCGCGGGGGATGAGCAGTTCTTC CASSEGTSAGDEQFF
. . TRBJ2-3 TRBV27 TGTGCCAGCAGATACAGGGAAAGTACAGATACGCAGTATTTT CASRYRESTDTQYF
. TRBD1 TRBJ2-4 TRBV9 TGTGCCAGCAGCGTAGAGGGACAGGGGGCAAACATTCAGTACTTC CASSVEGQGANIQYF
. . TRBJ1-1 TRBV28 TGTGCCAGCAGTCCCCGAATGAGTGAAGCTTTCTTT CASSPRMSEAFF
. . TRBJ2-7 TRBV27 TGTGCCAGCAGGTTTCCAGGGGCGGGCGAGCAGTACTTC CASRFPGAGEQYF
. TRBD1 TRBJ2-7 TRBV10-2 TGCGCCAGCAGTGAAGGGGGACAGGGGGCTTACGAGCAGTACTTC CASSEGGQGAYEQYF
. TRBD1 TRBJ1-2 TRBV27 TGTGCCAGCAGTTTTGACAGGGGCGATGGCTACACCTTC CASSFDRGDGYTF
. TRBD2 TRBJ2-2 TRBV6-4 TGTGCCAGCAGAGGAGCGGGGGGACCCCCCGGGGAGCTGTTTTTT CASRGAGGPPGELFF
. . TRBJ2-1 TRBV10-3 TGTGCCATCAGTGCAACGGAGAGTTACAATGAGCAGTTCTTC CAISATESYNEQFF
. TRBD1 TRBJ1-2 TRBV27 TGTGCCAGCAGTTCAGTAATGGACAGGCAAGGGTATGGCTACACCTTC CASSSVMDRQGYGYTF
once TRBD1 TRBJ1-2 TRBV2 TGTGCCAGCAAGGGGGCGCGAGGCTACACCTTC CASKGARGYTF
. . TRBJ2-2 TRBV12-2 TGTGCAAGTCGCCTCGGACTAGCGGAAGGAAAAACCGGGGAGCTGTTTTTT CASRLGLAEGKTGELFF
. . TRBJ1-1 TRBV11-2 TGTGCCAGCAGCTTAGTCATCGGCGAGAGAGGGCCTGAAGCTTTCTTT CASSLVIGERGPEAFF
. . TRBJ2-2 TRBV9 TGTGCCAGCAGCCTAACTAGTGCCCCTGGTTCCGGGGAGCTGTTTTTT CASSLTSAPGSGELFF
. TRBD1 TRBJ1-4 TRBV28 TGTGCCAGCAGTTCCGGACAGGCCTACCTCAATGAAAAACTGTTTTTT CASSSGQAYLNEKLFF
. . TRBJ2-1 TRBV28 TGTGCCACCGCCACAGCGGGCGAACTCAATGAGCAGTTCTTC CATATAGELNEQFF
once . TRBJ2-2 TRBV27 TGTGCCAGCAGTTTATGGGAGAAGCGGAGGAACACCGGGGAGCTGTTTTTT CASSLWEKRRNTGELFF
. . TRBJ1-5 TRBV27 TGTGCCAGCAGCAACCGACAACAGCCCCAGCATTTT CASSNRQQPQHF
. . TRBJ1-5 TRBV28 TGTGCCAGCAGTGCCCTAGGGACTGGCCACGGTCAGCCCCAGCATTTT CASSALGTGHGQPQHF